One and the same sample provided the 9 T cell receptor beta chains below, sequenced in a study of cytomegalovirus exposure and HLA in healthy donors. Data came from immunoSEQ multiplex PCR; TCRdb stores just in-frame clones and leaves some out. The sample has 200,000 or so clones; 84% are singletons. The sample taken for sequencing was PBMCs. The receptor set was obtained from a young woman in good health and CMV-seropositive.

This chain uses TRBV13 with TRBJ1-2, with 7 positions matching TRBD1. The germline gives CDR1 PRHDT, CDR2 FYEKMQ (reference sequence). This CDR3 has 15 residues. The ends lost 5 bases at V and 3 bases at J; junction bases unmatched: 9. CDR3: CASSPRRDSYYGYTF. In nucleotides, the CDR3 is TGTGCCAGCAGCCCCCGCCGGGACAGCTACTATGGCTACACCTTC.

V and J are TRBV6-5 and TRBJ2-3; D may be TRBD2 (5 bases). V shed 7 bases and J shed 2 bases, with 13 bases lying between them. The CDR3 consists of 14 residues. The germline V gene has CDR1 MNHEY and CDR2 SVGAGI. CDR3: CASNPAAHTDTQYF. DNA of the CDR3: TGTGCCAGCAATCCAGCGGCGCACACAGATACGCAGTATTTT.

This chain connects TRBV6-5 to TRBJ1-1; D not certain. The V gene lost 5 bases and the J gene lost 2 bases, with 6 bases spanning the gap. Germline CDR1 reads MNHEY; CDR2 reads SVGAGI. CDR3 size: 12 residues. DNA of the CDR3: TGTGCCAGCAGTGGGCGAAACACTGAAGCTTTCTTT. It codes for CASSGRNTEAFF.

The V and J genes are TRBV2 and TRBJ1-5; no clear D gene. The CDR3 length is 14 residues. CDR1 is SNHLY and CDR2 is FYNNEI in the germline V gene. V lost 2 bases to trimming and J lost 4 bases, with 9 bases between them. As DNA, the CDR3 is TGTGCCAGCAGTGAAACCACAATGAATCAGCCCCAGCATTTT. Residues: CASSETTMNQPQHF.

The genes are TRBV28 and TRBJ2-7; TRBD2 is a possible D gene (5 bases). The germline V gene has CDR1 MDHEN and CDR2 SYDVKM. CDR3 length equals 15 residues. Between the trimmed V and J ends, which lost 7 bases and 1 base, there was a span of 17 bases. Here the CDR3 reads CASTSRGYRSYEQYF. The CDR3 coding sequence is TGTGCCAGCACCTCACGCGGGTACAGATCCTACGAGCAGTACTTC. Full variable domain (remainder filled in from reference TRBV28 and TRBJ2-7): DVKVTQSSRYLVKRTGEKVFLECVQDMDHENMFWYRQDPGLGLRLIYFSYDVKMKEKGDIPEGYSVSREKKERFSLILESASTNQTSMYLCASTSRGYRSYEQYFGPGTRLTVT.

V gene TRBV6-1 combines with J gene TRBJ2-2; TRBD1 is a possible D gene (6 bases). CDR3 length: 14 amino acids. From germline, CDR1 is MNHNS and CDR2 SASEGT. Trimming cost V 8 bases and J 3 bases, with 13 bases left between them. Here the CDR3 reads CASQQGWDTGELFF. The CDR3 DNA sequence: TGTGCCAGCCAACAGGGATGGGACACCGGGGAGCTGTTTTTT.

This chain joins TRBV7-3 and TRBJ2-2, with 12 bases matching TRBD1. The length of the CDR3 is 16 residues. Trimming cost V 0 bases and J 6 bases; bases outside gene matches: 2. Germline V gene sequence: CDR1 SGHTA, CDR2 FQGTGA. The CDR3 spells CASSLTGTGGPGELFF. The CDR3 DNA reads as TGTGCCAGCAGCTTAACGGGGACAGGGGGCCCCGGGGAGCTGTTTTTT. The full variable domain, completed using reference TRBV7-3 and TRBJ2-2, is GAGVSQTPSNKVTEKGKYVELRCDPISGHTALYWYRQSLGQGPEFLIYFQGTGAADDSGLPNDRFFAVRPEGSVSTLKIQRTERGDSAVYLCASSLTGTGGPGELFFGEGSRLTVL.

The chain is built from TRBV7-3 and TRBJ2-7; the match to TRBD2 covers 9 bases. The J segment lost 4 bases and the V segment lost 7 bases, leaving 17 bases of the junction unmatched. Germline V CDR1 and CDR2: SGHTA, FQGTGA. The length of the CDR3 is 17 residues. The CDR3 loop reads CASKIPGSLAGQYEQYF. CDR3 nucleotides: TGTGCCAGCAAGATCCCTGGAAGTCTAGCGGGACAATACGAGCAGTACTTC.

This chain connects TRBV15 to TRBJ1-1, with D hard to call. Germline assignment: CDR1 LNHNV and CDR2 YYDKDF (reference sequence). CDR3 length: 14 amino acids. The V and J ends lost 1 base and 1 base respectively, with 7 bases between them. The CDR3 DNA reads TGTGCCACCAGCAGAGGGCAATCGAACACTGAAGCTTTCTTT. Its protein is CATSRGQSNTEAFF.